Detailed here is one T cell receptor (beta chain). CDR1 and CDR2 (germline): MNHEY, SVGAGI. V was clipped by 2 bases and J by 10 bases; unmatched bases: 11. This CDR3 region has 16 residues. These data belong to a study of STAT5B mutations in CD4+ large granular lymphocyte leukemia. Profiled with immunoSEQ multiplex PCR; TCRdb holds only in-frame clones, not every one. The sample includes about 40,000 clones, roughly 79% seen only once; the top ten take 3% to 4.5%. The chain is built from TRBV6-5 and TRBJ1-6; 7 nucleotides align to TRBD1. Material for sequencing was CD4+ T cells from blood buffy coats. The receptor was derived from a human donor in good health. The CDR3 spells CASSYLSGQKQSPLHF. The CDR3 bases are TGTGCCAGCAGTTACCTTTCGGGACAGAAACAGTCACCCCTCCACTTT.